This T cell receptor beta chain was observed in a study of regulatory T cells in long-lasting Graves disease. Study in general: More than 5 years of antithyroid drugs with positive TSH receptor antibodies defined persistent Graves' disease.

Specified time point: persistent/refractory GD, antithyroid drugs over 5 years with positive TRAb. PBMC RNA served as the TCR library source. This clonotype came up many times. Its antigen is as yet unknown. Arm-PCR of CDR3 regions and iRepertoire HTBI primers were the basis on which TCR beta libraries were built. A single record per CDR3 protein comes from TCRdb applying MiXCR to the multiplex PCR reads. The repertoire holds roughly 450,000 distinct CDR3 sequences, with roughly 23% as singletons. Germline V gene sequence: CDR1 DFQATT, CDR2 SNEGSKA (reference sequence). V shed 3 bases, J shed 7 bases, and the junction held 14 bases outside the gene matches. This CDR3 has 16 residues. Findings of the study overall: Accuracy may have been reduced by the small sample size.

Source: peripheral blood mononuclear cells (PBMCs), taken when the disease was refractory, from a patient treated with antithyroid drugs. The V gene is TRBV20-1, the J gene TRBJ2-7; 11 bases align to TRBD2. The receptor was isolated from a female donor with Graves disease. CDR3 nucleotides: TGCAGTGCTAGGAAGTTCTTAGCGGGAGGGCCCAATGAGCAGTACTTC. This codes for CSARKFLAGGPNEQYF.